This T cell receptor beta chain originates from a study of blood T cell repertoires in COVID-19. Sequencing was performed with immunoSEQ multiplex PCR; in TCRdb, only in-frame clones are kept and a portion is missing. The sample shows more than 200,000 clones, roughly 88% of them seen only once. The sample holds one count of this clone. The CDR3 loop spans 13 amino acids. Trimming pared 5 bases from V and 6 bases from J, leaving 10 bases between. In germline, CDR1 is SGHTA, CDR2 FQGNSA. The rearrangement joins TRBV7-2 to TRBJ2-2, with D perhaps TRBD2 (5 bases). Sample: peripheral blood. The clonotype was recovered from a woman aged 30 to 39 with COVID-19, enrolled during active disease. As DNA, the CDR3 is TGTGCCAGCAGCAATGCGCGGGCCGGGGAGCTGTTTTTT. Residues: CASSNARAGELFF.